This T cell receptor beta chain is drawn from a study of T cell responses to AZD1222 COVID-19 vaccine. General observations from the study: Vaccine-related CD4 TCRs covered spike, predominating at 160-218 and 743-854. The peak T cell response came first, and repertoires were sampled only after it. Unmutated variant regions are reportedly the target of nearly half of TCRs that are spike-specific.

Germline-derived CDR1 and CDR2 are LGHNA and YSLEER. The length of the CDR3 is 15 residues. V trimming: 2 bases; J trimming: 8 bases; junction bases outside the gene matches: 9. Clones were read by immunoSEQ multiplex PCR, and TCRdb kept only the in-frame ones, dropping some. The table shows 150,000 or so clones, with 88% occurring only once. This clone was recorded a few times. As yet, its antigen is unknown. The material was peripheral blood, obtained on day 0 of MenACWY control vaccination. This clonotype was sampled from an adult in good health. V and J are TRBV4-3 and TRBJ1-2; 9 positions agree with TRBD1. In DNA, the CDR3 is TGCGCCAGCAGCCAATGGACAGGGGAGGTTTACGGCTACACCTTC. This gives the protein CASSQWTGEVYGYTF.